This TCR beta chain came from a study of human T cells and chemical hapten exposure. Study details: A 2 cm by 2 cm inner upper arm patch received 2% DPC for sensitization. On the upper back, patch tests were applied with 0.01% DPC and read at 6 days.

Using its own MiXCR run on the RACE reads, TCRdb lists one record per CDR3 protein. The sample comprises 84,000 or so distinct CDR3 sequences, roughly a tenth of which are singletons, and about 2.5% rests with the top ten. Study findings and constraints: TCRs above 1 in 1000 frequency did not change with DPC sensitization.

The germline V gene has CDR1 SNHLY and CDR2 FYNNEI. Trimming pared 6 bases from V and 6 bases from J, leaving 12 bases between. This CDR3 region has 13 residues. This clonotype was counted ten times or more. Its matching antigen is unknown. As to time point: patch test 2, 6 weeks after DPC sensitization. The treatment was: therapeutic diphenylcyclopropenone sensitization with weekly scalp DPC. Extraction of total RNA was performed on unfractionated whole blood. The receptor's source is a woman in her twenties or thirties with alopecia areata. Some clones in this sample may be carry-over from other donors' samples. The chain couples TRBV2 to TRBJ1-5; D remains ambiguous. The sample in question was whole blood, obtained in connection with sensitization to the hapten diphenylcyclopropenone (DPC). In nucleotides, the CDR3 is TGTGCCAGCAGGGTGATCTCGGGTCAGCCCCAGCATTTT. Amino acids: CASRVISGQPQHF.